Below are 15 T cell receptor beta chains sequenced from a single sample in a study of cytomegalovirus exposure and HLA in healthy donors. Primers for the PCR totalled 60 Vbeta and 13 Jbeta. This table comes from immunoSEQ multiplex PCR, and its TCRdb copy is limited to in-frame clones, with some not included. The repertoire holds approximately 100,000 clones, with over 70% as singletons. The sequencing sample was made of PBMCs. The receptor source for this set is a man in his fifties or sixties in good health and CMV-seropositive.

The J gene is TRBJ2-5, the V gene TRBV7-3; D not certain. Germline assignment: CDR1 SGHTA and CDR2 FQGTGA. CDR3 size: 15 residues. With 5 bases removed from V and 2 bases from J, the gap between germline ends came to 15 bases. CDR3 coding DNA: TGTGCCAGCAGCCCATCTTCAGACTTTCAAGAGACCCAGTACTTC. This gives the protein CASSPSSDFQETQYF.

The rearrangement joins TRBV7-9 to TRBJ2-2; 13 bases are a match to TRBD2. The length of the CDR3 is 19 residues. J lost 6 bases, V lost 6 bases, and 16 bases had no gene match. Germline V gives CDR1 SEHNR, CDR2 FQNEAQ (reference sequence). This chain's CDR3 is CASRYRLGLAGVGAGELFF. The CDR3 DNA reads TGTGCCAGCAGGTACCGACTCGGACTAGCGGGAGTAGGCGCCGGGGAGCTGTTTTTT.

This CDR3 reads CASSLAAGSYNEQFF. The CDR3 DNA sequence: TGTGCCAGCAGCTTGGCGGCGGGCTCCTACAATGAGCAGTTCTTC. V is TRBV11-2 and J is TRBJ2-1; a weak D match, TRBD2 (5 bases). Trimming pared 3 bases from V and 0 bases from J, leaving 9 bases between. CDR3 length: 15 amino acids. Germline values: CDR1 SGHAT, CDR2 FQNNGV.

V and J are TRBV5-4 and TRBJ2-1, with 10 nucleotides matching TRBD2. Trimming took 4 bases from V and 7 from J; bases not matched to a gene: 8. CDR1 and CDR2 from the germline V gene are SGHNT and YYREEE (reference sequence). The CDR3 is 15 residues long. The CDR3 DNA is TGTGCCAGCAGCCCGAGACTAGCGGGTCGGAATGAGCAGTTCTTC. Its protein is CASSPRLAGRNEQFF.

The chain combines TRBV10-3 with TRBJ2-5; 7 bases are shared with TRBD2. The length of the CDR3 is 13 residues. Germline V gives CDR1 ENHRY, CDR2 SYGVKD. With V trimmed by 6 bases and J by 1 base, 2 bases remained unmatched. CDR3 sequence reads: CAIRGGGQETQYF. CDR3 bases: TGTGCCATCAGGGGCGGGGGCCAAGAGACCCAGTACTTC.

The V and J genes are TRBV6-6 and TRBJ2-5; tentative D call: TRBD1 (6 bases). The germline V gene encodes CDR1 MNHNY and CDR2 SVGAGI (reference sequence). The CDR3 runs to 14 residues. V dropped 2 bases and J dropped 2 bases, with 9 bases sitting between them. CDR3 DNA sequence: TGTGCCAGCAGTTACCGGGACATACAAGAGACCCAGTACTTC. Its protein product is CASSYRDIQETQYF.

This rearrangement joins TRBV4-2 to TRBJ2-7, with TRBD1 as a possible D gene (6 bases). V gave up 0 bases and J gave up 3 bases, with 12 bases separating them. CDR3 length: 15 amino acids. In germline, CDR1 is LGHNA, CDR2 YNFKEQ. The CDR3 is CASSQDEGTNYEQYF. CDR3 DNA sequence: TGTGCCAGCAGCCAAGACGAGGGGACAAACTACGAGCAGTACTTC.

In its sample, this clone was seen a few times. The rearrangement uses TRBV6-1 and TRBJ2-7; 11 bases are a match to TRBD1. The trim removed 10 bases at V and 2 bases at J, leaving 4 bases unmatched. Germline CDR1 MNHNS, CDR2 SASEGT. This CDR3 comprises 13 residues. As DNA, the CDR3 is TGTGCCACCTCGGGACAGGGGGCCTACGAGCAGTACTTC. Its translation: CATSGQGAYEQYF.

This clone appeared once. The gene calls are TRBV9 and TRBJ2-1, with 10 bases fitting TRBD1. Germline loops: CDR1 SGDLS, CDR2 YYNGEE. The trim removed 3 bases at V and 1 base at J, leaving 1 base unmatched. The CDR3 has 15 amino acids. CDR3 amino acids: CASSAGQGSYNEQFF. The CDR3 bases are TGTGCCAGCAGCGCGGGACAGGGGTCCTACAATGAGCAGTTCTTC.

V is TRBV6-5 and J is TRBJ2-3, with D uncertain. CDR3 length: 14 residues. The germline V gene encodes CDR1 MNHEY and CDR2 SVGAGI. V was pared by 6 bases and J by 0 bases, with 10 bases between. As DNA, the CDR3 is TGTGCCAGCAGCTCACGTACTAGCACAGATACGCAGTATTTT. This codes for CASSSRTSTDTQYF.

This chain joins TRBV7-6 and TRBJ2-6; 7 positions match TRBD2. The V and J ends lost 5 bases and 4 bases, in that order; junction bases with no gene match: 11. CDR3 length: 17 residues. Germline V gene data show CDR1 as SGHVS and CDR2 as FNYEAQ. CDR3: CASSHSAGVLGANVLTF. The CDR3 DNA is TGTGCCAGCAGCCATTCTGCGGGAGTATTGGGGGCCAACGTCCTGACTTTC.

The gene calls are TRBV21-1 and TRBJ1-2; the table calls TRBD1, which could not be checked here. TRBV21-1 is a pseudogene. This CDR3 contains 13 residues. CDR3 protein: CASSNRWGGGYIF. CDR3 nucleotide sequence: TGTGCCAGCAGCAATAGATGGGGCGGTGGCTACATCTTC.

This clone was found a few times. The chain couples TRBV4-1 to TRBJ1-4; TRBD1 aligns across 8 bases. The CDR3 extends over 15 amino acids. V trimming: 4 bases; J trimming: 7 bases; junction bases outside the gene matches: 8. Germline CDR1 is MGHRA and CDR2 is YSYEKL. The CDR3 DNA follows: TGCGCCAGCAGCCTCGGGACAGGAGGTTTTGAAAAACTGTTTTTT. It yields the protein CASSLGTGGFEKLFF.

This clone has just one count. The V call is TRBV18, the J call TRBJ2-7; 8 positions match TRBD1. Trimming at V came to 4 bases and at J to 6 bases, leaving 5 bases not matched to a gene. This CDR3 is built from 13 residues. CDR1 and CDR2 (germline): KGHSH, LQKENI. CDR3: CASSLGTGGEQYF. As DNA, the CDR3 is TGTGCCAGCTCACTAGGGACAGGCGGCGAGCAGTACTTC.

The genes are TRBV12-2 and TRBJ2-7; the table names TRBD2, a call not compared with the DNA. TRBV12-2 is annotated as a pseudogene. The CDR3 loop spans 18 amino acids. This chain's CDR3 is CASRPFQREGRGIHEQYF. CDR3 coding DNA: TGTGCAAGTCGCCCCTTTCAGCGGGAGGGCCGGGGGATCCACGAGCAGTACTTC.